This paragraph reports one T cell receptor (beta chain). Its specificity is not known. This entry belongs to a study of CD8+CD57+ T cells in acquired aplastic anemia. Study-wide background: Mean yield of DNA from sorted CD4+ and CD8+ cells was 3 to 3.5 ug.

General study findings and limits: The same twenty-nine CD8+ CDR3 sequences occurred in patients and in controls. Patients did not significantly differ from controls in CD8+ Simpson's diversity.

Genomic DNA, the template, was used for profiling of the TCR beta VDJ and CDR3. MiXCR, run by TCRdb on the reads, gives a single entry per CDR3 protein. This sample has about 110,000 distinct CDR3 sequences, with 51% found just once. The V gene's germline CDR1 is LNHDA and CDR2 SQIVND (reference sequence). There are 13 residues in the CDR3. V was trimmed by 3 bases and J by 4 bases, leaving 8 bases between them. This TCR was recovered from a human donor in good health, serving as a control. The sequencing sample was made of sorted CD4+, CD8+, or CD8+CD57+ T cells (not recorded which) from PBMCs. V usage is TRBV19 and J usage is TRBJ2-3; D remains unclear. In DNA form, the CDR3 reads TGTGCCAGTAGTATTAATACCCCAGATACGCAGTATTTT. It translates to CASSINTPDTQYF.